At least ten counts were recorded for the clone carrying this TCR beta chain. Antigen specificity is unknown. V lost 4 bases, J lost 6 bases, and 6 bases stayed unmatched. Germline CDR1 SGHDT, CDR2 YYEEEE. CDR3 size: 15 residues. Thyroid surgery was preceded by no treatment in any patient. These data originate in a study of metastatic and nonmetastatic thyroid tumors. For the study at large: Across peripheral blood and tumor or nodule tissue samples taken from malignant and benign thyroid patients, the repertoires were compared with one another.

Per the authors' pipeline: Clinicopathological groups of papillary thyroid cancer showed CDR3 differences that were used to build a distant-metastasis classifier. MiXCR was used by TCRdb to re-call the PCR reads. V and J calls and clone size were set by TCRdb, not the authors. In the table there are about 14,000 clones, around 28% of which are singletons. Study-wide points: TCR beta diversity was reportedly significantly higher in malignant thyroid tumors than benign nodules, in blood and tumor.

This TCR was recovered from a female donor with papillary thyroid cancer or a benign thyroid nodule (not recorded which). Some clones in this sample may be carry-over from other donors' samples. Material: tumor tissue. This sequence joins TRBV5-6 and TRBJ2-2; the match to TRBD1 covers 10 bases. The CDR3 bases are TGTGCCAGCAGCCACGGGACAGGGGACCCCGGGGAGCTGTTTTTT. The encoded protein is CASSHGTGDPGELFF.